Below are 30 T cell receptor beta chains sequenced from a single sample in a study of blood T cell repertoires in COVID-19. Measured with immunoSEQ multiplex PCR; TCRdb has only the in-frame clones, and not every one. The top ten clones hold roughly 6.3% of a sample with some 350,000 clones, 87% of them seen once. Sequencing used peripheral blood. These receptors originate from a woman aged 45-60 years with COVID-19, enrolled during active disease.

The V call is TRBV4-3, the J call TRBJ1-2, with 11 bases lining up with TRBD1. CDR1 and CDR2 from the germline V gene are LGHNA and YSLEER. The V gene end was trimmed by 5 bases and the J gene end by 8 bases; junction bases not matched to a gene: 13. The CDR3 length is 16 residues. CDR3 sequence (DNA): TGCGCCAGCAGCTCAACGGCCGGGACAGGGGGTCTCGGCTACACCTTC. Its translation: CASSSTAGTGGLGYTF.

The V and J genes are TRBV12-5 and TRBJ2-3; D might be TRBD2 (6 bases). This CDR3 is 15 amino acids long. The ends were cut back, 7 bases at V and 2 bases at J, with 16 bases in the middle. Germline CDR1 is LGHNT and CDR2 is FRNRAP. The CDR3 DNA reads as TGTGCTAGTGCCACAGGAGGCGGGACCACAGATACGCAGTATTTT. As protein: CASATGGGTTDTQYF.

The chain has TRBV18 and TRBJ2-1; 8 bases are a match to TRBD2. Germline lookup yields CDR1 KGHSH and CDR2 LQKENI. The CDR3 spans 12 residues. The J segment lost 8 bases and the V segment lost 3 bases, leaving 0 bases of the junction unmatched. The DNA for the CDR3 is TGTGCCAGCTCACCGGGACTAGATGAGCAGTTCTTC. This sequence encodes CASSPGLDEQFF.

The chain's CDR3 is CASSEYSPGGKNEAFF. The CDR3 region has the DNA TGTGCCAGCAGTGAATATTCCCCAGGGGGCAAGAATGAAGCTTTCTTT. The V gene is TRBV25-1, the J gene TRBJ1-1; 8 positions match TRBD1. Germline CDR1 is MGHDK and CDR2 is SYGVNS. J was trimmed by 7 bases and V by 0 bases; bases with no gene match: 10. This CDR3 contains 16 residues.

The V and J genes are TRBV7-9 and TRBJ2-1; possible D gene TRBD2, 6 bases. The germline V gene has CDR1 SEHNR and CDR2 FQNEAQ (reference sequence). The V end lost 2 bases, the J end lost 7 bases, and 9 bases lay between the germline ends. This CDR3 is built from 13 residues. DNA of the CDR3: TGTGCCAGCAGCTTAACGGGAGAGAATGAGCAGTTCTTC. It is translated as CASSLTGENEQFF.

This clone has just one count. The chain joins TRBV5-1 to TRBJ2-1; D gene ambiguous. The CDR3 is 11 amino acids. Germline CDR1 reads SGHRS; CDR2 reads YFSETQ. The ends were cut back, 4 bases at V and 7 bases at J, with 6 bases in the middle. The CDR3 protein is CASSELNEQFF. The DNA of the CDR3 is TGCGCCAGCAGCGAGCTAAATGAGCAGTTCTTC.

The J gene is TRBJ2-3, the V gene TRBV6-5; a weak D match, TRBD2 (6 bases). This CDR3 spans 15 amino acids. Trimming took off 10 bases at V and 0 bases at J, with 17 bases between the two ends. Looked up from germline, CDR1 is MNHEY and CDR2 is SVGAGI. CDR3 in amino acids: CATSRGFSSTDTQYF. DNA for the CDR3: TGTGCCACATCTCGGGGGTTTTCTAGCACAGATACGCAGTATTTT.

The chain joins TRBV2 to TRBJ1-2; D possibly corresponds to TRBD1 (5 bases). The V and J ends lost 5 bases and 8 bases respectively, with 18 bases between them. The CDR3 has 14 amino acids. CDR1 is SNHLY and CDR2 is FYNNEI in the germline V gene. CDR3 in amino acids: CASSSATGLGGYTF. CDR3 bases: TGTGCCAGCAGTTCTGCAACAGGCTTGGGGGGCTACACCTTC.

In its sample, this clone was seen once. V and J are TRBV15 and TRBJ1-2, with unresolved D. Germline values: CDR1 LNHNV, CDR2 YYDKDF (reference sequence). The V and J ends lost 9 bases and 8 bases respectively, with 19 bases between them. The CDR3 spans 13 residues. CDR3 amino acids: CATNSVAGYGYTF. The CDR3 DNA is TGTGCCACGAATTCCGTGGCAGGCTACGGCTACACCTTC.

This rearrangement joins TRBV3-1 (or the pseudogene TRBV3-2) to TRBJ1-3; 9 positions agree with TRBD1. The CDR3 has 15 residues. The J segment lost 7 bases and the V segment lost 7 bases, leaving 11 bases of the junction unmatched. The germline V gene has CDR1 LGHDT and CDR2 YNNKEL (reference sequence). CDR3 DNA: TGTGCCAGCACCTTAAAGACAGGGGGTGGGAACACCATATATTTT. Translating gives CASTLKTGGGNTIYF.

This chain links TRBV3-1 (or the pseudogene TRBV3-2) with TRBJ1-1; D unresolved. Per the germline V gene, CDR1 is LGHDT and CDR2 is YNNKEL (reference sequence). The CDR3 spans 13 residues. V was pared by 5 bases and J by 0 bases, with 7 bases between. CDR3 sequence (DNA): TGTGCCAGCAGCTATCCTCTGAACACTGAAGCTTTCTTT. Its translation is CASSYPLNTEAFF.

The V and J genes are TRBV18 and TRBJ2-7; 7 bases are a match to TRBD1. Germline CDR1 is KGHSH and CDR2 is LQKENI. CDR3 length: 14 amino acids. V lost 5 bases to trimming and J lost 3 bases; unmatched junction nucleotides: 7. CDR3 in DNA: TGTGCCAGCTCATCGCTCACAGGGGACTACGAGCAGTACTTC. Translated, it gives CASSSLTGDYEQYF.

The chain recombines TRBV18 with TRBJ1-3, with TRBD1 matching over 8 bases. CDR1 is KGHSH, CDR2 LQKENI, per germline. This CDR3 region has 16 residues. J gave up 2 bases and V 6 bases, and 9 bases lay outside the gene matches. CDR3: CASSRGQGLTGNTIYF. DNA for the CDR3: TGTGCCAGCTCGCGAGGACAGGGTTTGACTGGAAACACCATATATTTT.

CDR3 nucleotides: TGTGCCAGCAGTCTGACAGCCTATGGCTACACCTTC. Its protein product is CASSLTAYGYTF. This rearrangement joins TRBV6-2 or TRBV6-3 to TRBJ1-2; TRBD1 might be the D (5 bases). The V gene's germline CDR1 is MNHEY and CDR2 SVGEGT. The length of the CDR3 is 12 residues. Trimming pared 5 bases from V and 4 bases from J, leaving 8 bases between.

V gene TRBV5-4 combines with J gene TRBJ1-2; 10 bases map to TRBD1. The CDR3 sequence is 16 residues long. V lost 4 bases and J lost 7; bases outside the gene matches: 13. Germline assignment: CDR1 SGHNT and CDR2 YYREEE (reference sequence). The CDR3 bases are TGTGCCAGCAGCCTCAGGAGGGACAGGGGCCCCACTGGCTACACCTTC. The encoded protein is CASSLRRDRGPTGYTF.

The chain carries TRBV9 and TRBJ2-7, with 9 nucleotides matching TRBD2. The CDR3 runs 15 residues. CDR1 is SGDLS and CDR2 is YYNGEE in the germline V gene. Losses at the gene ends were 0 bases for V and 6 bases for J; bases not matched to a gene: 7. In DNA, the CDR3 is TGTGCCAGCAGCGTAGACGCTCTAGCGGGAACCGAGCAGTACTTC. It yields the protein CASSVDALAGTEQYF. Filled out from reference TRBV9 and TRBJ2-7, the complete variable domain reads DSGVTQTPKHLITATGQRVTLRCSPRSGDLSVYWYQQSLDQGLQFLIQYYNGEERAKGNILERFSAQQFPDLHSELNLSSLELGDSALYFCASSVDALAGTEQYFGPGTRLTVT.

This clone was recorded only once. The J gene is TRBJ1-2, the V gene TRBV12-3 or TRBV12-4; 10 nucleotides line up with TRBD1. V trimming: 8 bases; J trimming: 6 bases; junction bases outside the gene matches: 3. The CDR3 is 12 amino acids. The CDR3 protein is CASSGTGDGYTF. CDR3 in DNA: TGTGCCAGCTCCGGGACAGGGGATGGCTACACCTTC.

This clone was observed once. The chain combines TRBV4-1 with TRBJ1-1; the D is unclear. The CDR3 spans 15 residues. Trimming cost V 2 bases and J 1 base, with 11 bases left between them. CDR1 MGHRA and CDR2 YSYEKL come from the germline V gene. The CDR3 nucleotides are TGCGCCAGCAGCCAAATAGGTAGAGGGAACACTGAAGCTTTCTTT. It yields the protein CASSQIGRGNTEAFF.

The count of this clone is one. This chain joins TRBV10-1 and TRBJ1-5; D possibly corresponds to TRBD1 (5 bases). The CDR3 is 15 residues long. The germline CDR1 and CDR2 sequences are WNHNN and SYGVQD (reference sequence). The V gene lost 0 bases and the J gene lost 9 bases, with 15 bases spanning the gap. This CDR3 reads CASSESVGPGRPQHF. Written as DNA, the CDR3 is TGCGCCAGCAGTGAGTCGGTCGGACCAGGGCGGCCCCAGCATTTT.

The chain couples TRBV19 to TRBJ2-1; TRBD1 agrees at 12 bases. V shed 4 bases, J shed 0 bases, and the junction held 7 bases outside the gene matches. CDR3 size: 18 residues. The germline gives CDR1 LNHDA, CDR2 SQIVND (reference sequence). The CDR3 nucleotides are TGTGCCAGTAGTAGAGGGACAGGGGGCCGAAGCTCCTACAATGAGCAGTTCTTC. Residues: CASSRGTGGRSSYNEQFF.

The chain combines TRBV5-1 with TRBJ1-6, with D tentatively TRBD1 (5 bases). V lost 0 bases and J 0 bases, leaving 10 bases between the germline ends. This CDR3 comprises 17 residues. The germline V gene has CDR1 SGHRS and CDR2 YFSETQ. As DNA, the CDR3 is TGCGCCAGCAGCTTGGACAGGATGAGCTCCTATAATTCACCCCTCCACTTT. Residues: CASSLDRMSSYNSPLHF.

The chain employs TRBV7-3 and TRBJ2-1, with 7 bases that match TRBD2. Per the germline V gene, CDR1 is SGHTA and CDR2 is FQGTGA. The CDR3 extends over 15 amino acids. Trimming at V came to 1 base and at J to 4 bases, leaving 4 bases not matched to a gene. The chain's CDR3 is CASSLRREIYNEQFF. The DNA of the CDR3 is TGTGCCAGCAGCTTAAGGCGGGAGATATACAATGAGCAGTTCTTC.

This clone was observed a handful of times. The V and J genes are TRBV24-1 and TRBJ2-1; D uncertain. This CDR3 has 16 amino acids. Germline loops: CDR1 KGHDR, CDR2 SFDVKD. Trimming left V 3 bases short and J 7 bases short, with 18 bases between. The CDR3 DNA is TGTGCCACCAGTGATGGCGGTTGGTTTCGCGCAAATGAGCAGTTCTTC. Encoded protein: CATSDGGWFRANEQFF.

The chain recombines TRBV7-9 with TRBJ2-5, with TRBD2 as a possible D gene (6 bases). CDR1 is SEHNR, CDR2 FQNEAQ, per germline (reference sequence). This CDR3 contains 15 residues. V lost 3 bases and J 5 bases, leaving 16 bases between the germline ends. In DNA, the CDR3 is TGTGCCAGCAGCTTGTTTCAGGAGGGAGGCGAGACCCAGTACTTC. Translated, it gives CASSLFQEGGETQYF.

A word on this clone: Within the sample, other DNA sequences also encode this same CDR3. This sequence joins TRBV5-1 and TRBJ1-1, with 9 bases lining up with TRBD1. This CDR3 is 16 amino acids long. CDR1 and CDR2 (germline): SGHRS, YFSETQ. V was pared by 0 bases and J by 0 bases, with 3 bases of the junction left unmatched. The CDR3 loop is CASSLAGTGLNTEAFF. The CDR3 DNA reads TGCGCCAGCAGCTTGGCAGGGACAGGGCTGAACACTGAAGCTTTCTTT.

The rearrangement uses TRBV5-6 and TRBJ1-5; TRBD1 aligns across 8 bases. Germline V gene sequence: CDR1 SGHDT, CDR2 YYEEEE. V trimming: 4 bases; J trimming: 1 base; junction bases outside the gene matches: 7. CDR3 size: 16 residues. The CDR3 loop is CASSRTDRGSNQPQHF. The CDR3 coding sequence is TGTGCCAGCAGCAGGACAGACAGGGGAAGCAATCAGCCCCAGCATTTT.

This sequence joins TRBV6-1 and TRBJ2-3, with TRBD1 identical over 8 bases. Germline CDR1 MNHNS, CDR2 SASEGT. The CDR3 length is 17 residues. J was trimmed by 1 base and V by 0 bases; bases with no gene match: 6. The chain's CDR3 is CASSEAFAGQGTDTQYF. The CDR3 bases are TGTGCCAGCAGTGAAGCCTTCGCGGGACAGGGCACAGATACGCAGTATTTT.

V gene TRBV3-1 (or the pseudogene TRBV3-2) combines with J gene TRBJ2-7; D is perhaps TRBD2 (5 bases). CDR1 is LGHDT, CDR2 YNNKEL, per germline (reference sequence). Between the trimmed V and J ends, which lost 2 bases and 2 bases, there was a span of 10 bases. The CDR3 is 14 residues long. The chain's CDR3 is CASSQSGNPYEQYF. The CDR3 bases are TGTGCCAGCAGCCAAAGCGGAAATCCCTACGAGCAGTACTTC.

The rearrangement uses TRBV4-3 and TRBJ1-5; 8 positions agree with TRBD1. The CDR3 length is 15 residues. The germline V gene encodes CDR1 LGHNA and CDR2 YSLEER. V gave up 4 bases and J gave up 4 bases; unmatched junction bases: 6. The CDR3 region has the DNA TGCGCCAGCAGCCTCGGGACAGGCGTAAATCAGCCCCAGCATTTT. Translation gives CASSLGTGVNQPQHF.

This clone has a single count. This rearrangement joins TRBV6-6 to TRBJ1-1; 7 nucleotides line up with TRBD1. The germline V gene has CDR1 MNHNY and CDR2 SVGAGI (reference sequence). CDR3 length: 14 amino acids. With V trimmed by 2 bases and J by 1 base, 1 base remained unmatched. CDR3 sequence reads: CASSYGDRNTEAFF. DNA for the CDR3: TGTGCCAGCAGTTACGGGGACAGGAACACTGAAGCTTTCTTT.